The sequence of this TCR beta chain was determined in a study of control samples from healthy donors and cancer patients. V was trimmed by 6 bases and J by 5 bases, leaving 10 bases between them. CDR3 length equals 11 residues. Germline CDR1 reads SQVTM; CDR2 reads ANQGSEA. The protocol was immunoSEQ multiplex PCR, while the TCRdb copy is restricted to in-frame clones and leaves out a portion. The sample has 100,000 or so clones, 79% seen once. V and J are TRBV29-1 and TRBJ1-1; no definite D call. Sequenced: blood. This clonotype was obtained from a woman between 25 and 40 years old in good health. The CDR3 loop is CSVPLGTEAFF. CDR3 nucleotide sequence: TGCAGCGTCCCTCTGGGGACTGAAGCTTTCTTT.